This T cell receptor (beta chain) was sequenced for a study of shared clonotypes between healthy human individuals. This clone was observed once. Its antigen remains unidentified. The germline gives CDR1 SQVTM, CDR2 ANQGSEA. Trimming stripped 2 bases from V and 7 bases from J, with 12 bases between. CDR3 size: 13 residues. Some clones are missing from TCRdb's copy, which holds only in-frame ones; the method was immunoSEQ multiplex PCR. The sample comprises roughly 2 million clones, about 94% of which are singletons, and more than 0.95% rests with the top ten. Broader study findings: Few donors limited the genetic and exposure-history diversity represented.

Naive CD8 cells were CD45RO-negative, positively selected for CCR7, excluding terminally differentiated effector memory CD45RA+ cells. The chain is built from TRBV29-1 and TRBJ2-1; D gene unclear. The clonotype comes from a man aged 18 to 29 in good health. The sample comprised naive CD8+ T cells sorted from blood. CDR3 loop: CSVERASWNEQFF. CDR3 bases: TGCAGCGTTGAAAGGGCTAGTTGGAATGAGCAGTTCTTC.